What follows are 30 T cell receptor beta chains derived from one specimen sequenced in a study of blood T cell repertoires in COVID-19. Method: immunoSEQ multiplex PCR; TCRdb's copy keeps in-frame clones and lacks some. Here the sample spans roughly 46,000 clones, approximately 87% being singletons. Sequenced: peripheral blood. These receptors came from a human donor in a cohort sampled during active COVID-19.

The chain recombines TRBV19 with TRBJ2-1; 9 bases fit TRBD2. This CDR3 region has 20 residues. The V gene end was trimmed by 4 bases and the J gene end by 0 bases; junction bases not matched to a gene: 16. Looked up from germline, CDR1 is LNHDA and CDR2 is SQIVND (reference sequence). CDR3 DNA sequence: TGTGCCAGTAGTACTAGGAGGGGACTAGCCTCCTTAAGCTCCTACAATGAGCAGTTCTTC. Residues: CASSTRRGLASLSSYNEQFF.

This chain uses TRBV7-9 with TRBJ2-3, with 10 nucleotides matching TRBD1. The CDR3 sequence is 15 residues long. The V and J ends lost 5 bases and 2 bases, in that order; junction bases with no gene match: 4. The germline gives CDR1 SEHNR, CDR2 FQNEAQ (reference sequence). CDR3 coding DNA: TGTGCCAGCAGCCCCGGACAGGGGGACACAGATACGCAGTATTTT. The encoded protein is CASSPGQGDTDTQYF.

CDR3 sequence: CASRTRTGGSPLHF. In DNA, the CDR3 is TGTGCCAGCAGGACCAGGACAGGGGGGTCACCCCTCCACTTT. The gene calls are TRBV6-5 and TRBJ1-6, with 10 bases that match TRBD1. The J segment lost 10 bases and the V segment lost 6 bases, leaving 6 bases of the junction unmatched. Germline values: CDR1 MNHEY, CDR2 SVGAGI. The CDR3 contains 14 residues.

This CDR3 reads CASSAALGNVLTF. The CDR3 bases are TGTGCCAGCAGCGCGGCCTTGGGCAACGTCCTGACTTTC. The chain uses TRBV7-3 and TRBJ2-6; no firm D call. The CDR3 is 13 residues long. Germline V lookup: CDR1 SGHTA, CDR2 FQGTGA. The germline V and J ends were trimmed by 5 bases and 9 bases, with 11 bases remaining between them.

The CDR3 bases are TGCGCCAGCAGCTTTGGGACAGTTGGCCAAGAGACCCAGTACTTC. It encodes CASSFGTVGQETQYF. This chain joins TRBV5-1 and TRBJ2-5; 7 bases map to TRBD1. This CDR3 has 15 amino acids. The germline CDR1 and CDR2 sequences are SGHRS and YFSETQ. Trimming at V came to 2 bases and at J to 1 base, leaving 5 bases not matched to a gene.

The chain has TRBV19 and TRBJ1-6; D is ambiguous. CDR1 is LNHDA, CDR2 SQIVND, per germline (reference sequence). Trimming took off 5 bases at V and 14 bases at J, with 16 bases between the two ends. CDR3 length equals 13 residues. The CDR3 region has the DNA TGTGCCAGTAGTTCCTTCCTAGAGTTATCCCTCCACTTT. This sequence encodes CASSSFLELSLHF.

This clone is judged medium-sized. The chain is built from TRBV6-5 and TRBJ2-7; TRBD2 matches at 7 bases. The J segment lost 5 bases and the V segment lost 8 bases, leaving 12 bases of the junction unmatched. The V gene's germline CDR1 is MNHEY and CDR2 SVGAGI. The length of the CDR3 is 14 residues. CDR3: CASREEREEDEQYF. DNA for the CDR3: TGTGCCAGCCGAGAGGAGCGGGAAGAGGACGAGCAGTACTTC.

This chain uses TRBV10-2 with TRBJ1-4; 7 nucleotides line up with TRBD1. This CDR3 has 16 amino acids. Germline CDR1 and CDR2: WSHSY and SAAADI. V lost 0 bases and J lost 3; bases outside the gene matches: 4. The CDR3 loop is CASSESGQTANEKLFF. The CDR3 coding sequence is TGCGCCAGCAGTGAGTCGGGACAGACGGCTAATGAAAAACTGTTTTTT.

The chain uses TRBV5-4 and TRBJ2-7; D might be TRBD2 (5 bases). The germline CDR1 and CDR2 sequences are SGHNT and YYREEE (reference sequence). Trimming stripped 6 bases from V and 1 base from J, with 14 bases between. The CDR3 has 14 amino acids. CDR3 DNA: TGTGCCAGCACCACCGAGGCGGGTTCCTACGAGCAGTACTTC. It translates to CASTTEAGSYEQYF.

The J gene is TRBJ2-5, the V gene TRBV3-1 (or the pseudogene TRBV3-2); TRBD1 aligns across 7 bases. Germline V gene sequence: CDR1 LGHDT, CDR2 YNNKEL (reference sequence). V was pared by 1 base and J by 5 bases, with 10 bases of the junction left unmatched. There are 16 residues in the CDR3. CDR3 in DNA: TGTGCCAGCAGCCAAGGGTCAAGGGGGCTGGGGGAGACCCAGTACTTC. Translating it yields CASSQGSRGLGETQYF.

With regard to this clone: The same CDR3 arises from other DNA sequences in this sample as well. Written as DNA, the CDR3 is TGTGCCAGCTCACCCGACAGTACCTACGAGCAGTACTTC. Translated, it gives CASSPDSTYEQYF. This chain joins TRBV18 and TRBJ2-7, with D perhaps matching TRBD1 (5 bases). The germline V gene encodes CDR1 KGHSH and CDR2 LQKENI. CDR3 length: 13 amino acids. V lost 3 bases and J 2 bases, leaving 8 bases between the germline ends.

The chain combines TRBV2 with TRBJ1-4; TRBD1 matches at 7 bases. Germline CDR1 is SNHLY and CDR2 is FYNNEI. The CDR3 spans 13 residues. Trimming removed 11 bases from V and 6 bases from J; junction bases left unmatched: 9. The CDR3 DNA sequence: TGTGCCTCCAAGGGGGCGCGGTATGAAAAACTGTTTTTT. Translation gives CASKGARYEKLFF. Complete variable domain (other parts from reference TRBV2 and TRBJ1-4): EPEVTQTPSHQVTQMGQEVILRCVPISNHLYFYWYRQILGQKVEFLVSFYNNEISEKSEIFDDQFSVERPDGSNFTLKIRSTKLEDSAMYFCASKGARYEKLFFGSGTQLSVL.

The chain couples TRBV14 to TRBJ1-2; D possibly corresponds to TRBD1 (6 bases). The CDR3 extends over 16 amino acids. Trimming removed 0 bases from V and 4 bases from J, with 15 bases in between. CDR1 and CDR2 (germline): SGHDN, FVKESK. This CDR3 is CASSQDIGQISYGYTF. For the CDR3, the DNA is TGTGCCAGCAGCCAAGATATTGGACAGATCAGCTATGGCTACACCTTC.

This chain uses TRBV6-6 with TRBJ1-1; 9 bases match TRBD1. The CDR3 has 16 amino acids. Germline CDR1 reads MNHNY; CDR2 reads SVGAGI (reference sequence). After removal of 1 base from V and 2 bases from J, the junction contained 5 bases not matched to a gene. CDR3: CASSYFRDRVNTEAFF. CDR3 DNA sequence: TGTGCCAGCAGTTACTTCAGGGACAGGGTAAACACTGAAGCTTTCTTT.

This clone has just one count. V is TRBV10-2 and J is TRBJ1-1; TRBD1 is a possible D gene (5 bases). Germline V gene lookup returns CDR1 WSHSY and CDR2 SAAADI. The CDR3 loop spans 11 amino acids. Trimming removed 8 bases at V and 4 bases at J, with 8 bases between. Here the CDR3 reads CASWGGTEAFF. CDR3 DNA: TGCGCCAGCTGGGGGGGCACTGAAGCTTTCTTT.

CDR3: CASSLTPDRVEAFF. As DNA, the CDR3 is TGTGCCAGCAGCTTAACACCGGACAGGGTTGAAGCTTTCTTT. The chain is built from TRBV7-3 and TRBJ1-1; 8 bases match TRBD1. With 0 bases clipped from V and 7 bases from J, the junction kept 4 bases outside the gene matches. CDR1 is SGHTA and CDR2 is FQGTGA in the germline V gene. This CDR3 contains 14 residues.

A note on this clone: The same CDR3 is also encoded by other DNA sequences in this sample. V usage is TRBV7-2 and J usage is TRBJ2-1; TRBD2 agrees at 7 bases. CDR3 length equals 14 residues. Trimming took 3 bases from V and 7 from J; bases not matched to a gene: 6. CDR1 is SGHTA and CDR2 is FQGNSA in the germline V gene. This CDR3 reads CASSLSGVGNEQFF. Written as DNA, the CDR3 is TGTGCCAGCAGCTTGAGCGGGGTGGGTAATGAGCAGTTCTTC.

This chain links TRBV28 with TRBJ2-7, with 7 positions matching TRBD1. The CDR3 loop spans 16 amino acids. J was trimmed by 1 base and V by 6 bases; bases with no gene match: 12. The germline gives CDR1 MDHEN, CDR2 SYDVKM. CDR3 sequence reads: CASSLSDRVDSYEQYF. The CDR3 nucleotides read TGTGCCAGCAGCTTAAGCGACAGGGTTGATTCCTACGAGCAGTACTTC.

This chain uses TRBV2 with TRBJ2-7; possible D gene TRBD1, 6 bases. Germline-derived CDR1 and CDR2 are SNHLY and FYNNEI. This CDR3 has 14 residues. The germline V and J ends were trimmed by 9 bases and 4 bases, with 19 bases remaining between them. CDR3 sequence: CASTHDQGRYEQYF. DNA of the CDR3: TGTGCCAGTACCCACGACCAGGGGAGATACGAGCAGTACTTC.

J is TRBJ2-7 and V is TRBV12-1; TRBD2 reflects the table's D call only, with no check against the DNA. TRBV12-1 is a pseudogene locus. The CDR3 contains 14 residues. CDR3 sequence: CASSPRREDHEQYF. The DNA for the CDR3 is TGTGCCAGCAGCCCTCGGCGGGAGGACCACGAGCAGTACTTC.

The chain couples TRBV18 to TRBJ2-1; no definite D call. Trimming cost V 2 bases and J 0 bases, with 5 bases left between them. Germline lookup yields CDR1 KGHSH and CDR2 LQKENI. The CDR3 extends over 14 amino acids. The DNA for the CDR3 is TGTGCCAGCTCACCAGCGGTCTCCTACAATGAGCAGTTCTTC. Protein sequence: CASSPAVSYNEQFF.

As to this clone: At one boundary the junction diverges from the germline segment, which might be a read error. The V call is TRBV7-9, the J call TRBJ2-5; 8 bases agree with TRBD1. This CDR3 is 15 amino acids long. Germline CDR1 is SEHNR and CDR2 is FQNEAQ (reference sequence). The CDR3 reads CASSLAPTGDETQYF. As DNA, the CDR3 is TGTGCCAGCAGCCTAGCCCCGACAGGGGATGAGACCCAGTACTTC.

The chain employs TRBV13 and TRBJ2-1, with D tentatively TRBD1 (5 bases). Trimming shortened V by 6 bases and J by 9 bases, and 12 bases separated the two germline ends. The CDR3 is 12 residues long. Germline CDR1 reads PRHDT; CDR2 reads FYEKMQ (reference sequence). The CDR3 DNA reads as TGTGCCAGCAGAGGCACAGGCGGTGAGCAGTTCTTC. This translates into CASRGTGGEQFF.

The chain is built from TRBV15 and TRBJ2-1; D remains unclear. CDR1 is LNHNV, CDR2 YYDKDF, per germline (reference sequence). CDR3 length equals 13 residues. The V end lost 0 bases, the J end lost 4 bases, and 4 bases lay between the germline ends. The CDR3 DNA reads as TGTGCCACCAGCAGAGATCCGTACAATGAGCAGTTCTTC. Its translation: CATSRDPYNEQFF.

The genes are TRBV10-3 and TRBJ1-6; D is ambiguous. The germline gives CDR1 ENHRY, CDR2 SYGVKD. The V gene lost 1 base and the J gene lost 5 bases, with 9 bases spanning the gap. The CDR3 spans 15 residues. The CDR3 bases are TGTGCCATCAGTGAGTTTGAGGAAGATAATTCACCCCTCCACTTT. Translation gives CAISEFEEDNSPLHF.

The chain recombines TRBV7-9 with TRBJ1-2, with D possibly matching TRBD1 (6 bases). CDR1 is SEHNR, CDR2 FQNEAQ, per germline (reference sequence). The CDR3 contains 12 residues. The V end was cut by 7 bases, the J end by 6 bases, with 12 bases between. The CDR3 loop reads CASKTGLDGYTF. CDR3 in DNA: TGTGCCAGCAAAACAGGGTTAGATGGCTACACCTTC. Looking up the rest from reference TRBV7-9 and TRBJ1-2 gives the full variable domain: DTGVSQNPRHKITKRGQNVTFRCDPISEHNRLYWYRQTLGQGPEFLTYFQNEAQLEKSRLLSDRFSAERPKGSFSTLEIQRTEQGDSAMYLCASKTGLDGYTFGSGTRLTVV.

CDR3 nucleotide sequence: TGTGCCAGCAGCCAAGGGGACAGGGGGCTGGGAGAGACCCAGTACTTC. Protein: CASSQGDRGLGETQYF. J is TRBJ2-5 and V is TRBV5-4; 12 nucleotides agree with TRBD1. Trimming cost V 4 bases and J 4 bases; bases outside gene matches: 8. The CDR3 extends over 16 amino acids. Per germline, CDR1 SGHNT and CDR2 YYREEE (reference sequence).

This clone was seen just once. The chain carries TRBV6-6 and TRBJ1-2; D not resolved. Germline V gene data show CDR1 as MNHNY and CDR2 as SVGAGI (reference sequence). This CDR3 has 14 residues. V lost 6 bases to trimming and J lost 7 bases, with 18 bases between them. CDR3 region: CASRPLGGLGGYTF. The CDR3 bases are TGTGCCAGCAGGCCCCTGGGAGGGTTGGGTGGCTACACCTTC.

The CDR3: CASSQDRGGSPLHF. In DNA form, the CDR3 reads TGTGCCAGCAGCCAGGACAGGGGGGGATCACCCCTCCACTTT. This chain links TRBV7-9 with TRBJ1-6, with TRBD1 identical over 10 bases. This CDR3 has 14 amino acids. V lost 5 bases to trimming and J lost 10 bases; unmatched junction nucleotides: 5. Germline V CDR1 and CDR2: SEHNR, FQNEAQ (reference sequence).

The V gene is TRBV2, the J gene TRBJ2-2; maybe TRBD1 (5 bases). CDR3 length: 14 amino acids. V was clipped by 5 bases and J by 1 base, with 8 bases between them. Germline V gives CDR1 SNHLY, CDR2 FYNNEI. The CDR3 DNA reads TGTGCCAGCAGTCGGCAGGGGAACACCGGGGAGCTGTTTTTT. Translation gives CASSRQGNTGELFF.